This T cell receptor beta chain was observed in a study of T cells in Graves' hyperthyroidism and ophthalmopathy. Study findings and constraints: Model predictions of ophthalmopathy came a median approximately 6 months before onset.

Initially, at the first diagnosis of hyperthyroidism and before any ophthalmopathy symptoms, blood was sampled. From RNA transcripts, TCR beta CDR3 regions were amplified. During a first-round RT-PCR of the TCR CDR3, the HTBI primer set was used. A single record per CDR3 protein comes from TCRdb applying MiXCR to the multiplex PCR reads. The data hold 370,000 or so distinct CDR3 sequences, with around 16% observed a single time. Looked up from germline, CDR1 is MDHEN and CDR2 is SYDVKM. The CDR3 runs 14 residues. V dropped 6 bases and J dropped 5; count of bases not matched to a gene: 9. This clonotype was detected ten times or more. Its matching antigen is unknown.

The sequenced sample consisted of blood. This sequence was found in a woman aged 18 to 35 with Graves' hyperthyroidism that later progressed to Graves' ophthalmopathy. The J gene is TRBJ2-5, the V gene TRBV28; 7 bases are shared with TRBD2. The CDR3 DNA reads TGTGCCAGCAGAGTGCCAGGGCGGGGGGAGACCCAGTACTTC. Translation: CASRVPGRGETQYF.